This entry features one T cell receptor beta chain sequence. In the authors' workflow: Quantification of nucleated cells was approximated via reference gene primer amplification. This table comes from immunoSEQ multiplex PCR, and its TCRdb copy is limited to in-frame clones, with some not included. V and J calls and clone size are those listed in that table; D and trimming were worked out from the DNA. Of approximately 110,000 clones in the sample, 86% are singletons; the top ten hold 5% to 6.5%. The V end lost 4 bases, the J end lost 5 bases, and 12 bases lay between the germline ends. In germline, CDR1 is SGHVS, CDR2 FQNEAQ. This CDR3 has 13 amino acids. The data are from a study of blood T cell repertoires in COVID-19. Background on the study: The United States, Italy and Spain supplied acute and convalescent COVID-19 samples. From T cells, B-cell-depleted T cells, or PBMCs came the material, which was cDNA or gDNA.

The receptor was isolated from a human donor in a cohort sampled during active COVID-19. The rearrangement links TRBV7-8 to TRBJ2-7; D is ambiguous. Specimen: peripheral blood. The CDR3, as DNA: TGTGCCAGCAGCTCAGTCGGGTTCCACGAGCAGTACTTC. This sequence encodes CASSSVGFHEQYF.